A selection of T cell receptor beta chains follows, all from one sample in a study of shared clonotypes between healthy human individuals. The table came from immunoSEQ multiplex PCR; TCRdb's copy has only in-frame clones and leaves some out. The sample includes around 2.1 million clones, more than 90% of them seen just once. Sequencing was carried out using naive CD4+ T cells sorted from blood. All receptors derive from a man younger than 35 in good health. The CDR3 runs from the conserved cysteine through the conserved F or W. D genes are given only for firm matches. Only part of the rows carry a size: once, few, many, or a class if the clone is expanded.

length	V	J	size	D	DNA	CDR3
14	TRBV7-9	TRBJ1-1	NA	NA	TGTGCCAGCAGCTTATTACAGGGGAACACTGAAGCTTTCTTT	CASSLLQGNTEAFF
15	TRBV19	TRBJ2-3	few	TRBD1	TGTGCCAGTAGGCAACCGGGACAGGGGGTGGATACGCAGTATTTT	CASRQPGQGVDTQYF
13	TRBV7-3	TRBJ2-1	once	TRBD2	TGTGCCAGCAGCTCGAGACTAGCCGATGAGCAGTTCTTC	CASSSRLADEQFF
13	TRBV28	TRBJ2-2	NA	NA	TGTGCCAGCAGTTTTCCGACGGCGAGGGAGCTGTTTTTT	CASSFPTARELFF
15	TRBV5-1	TRBJ2-3	NA	TRBD2	TGCGCCAGCAGCTTGGCCCTAGCGGGGTCAGATACGCAGTATTTT	CASSLALAGSDTQYF
15	TRBV7-2	TRBJ1-5	NA	NA	TGTGCCAGCAGCTCCAGGCAGGGTGGTAATCAGCCCCAGCATTTT	CASSSRQGGNQPQHF
17	TRBV5-6	TRBJ1-1	NA	NA	TGTGCCAGCAGCGTGCAGGGTCGGTGGGCCATGAACACTGAAGCTTTCTTT	CASSVQGRWAMNTEAFF
16	TRBV11-2	TRBJ1-1	NA	NA	TGTGCCAGCAGCCACCCCCAGGGATGGGGCGGGACTGAAGCTTTCTTT	CASSHPQGWGGTEAFF
16	TRBV7-9	TRBJ2-7	NA	TRBD2	TGTGCCAGCAGCTTAGCGCCGGGAGGCTACTCCTACGAGCAGTACTTC	CASSLAPGGYSYEQYF
11	TRBV2	TRBJ1-6	NA	NA	TGTGCCAGCGGGTCGGATTCACCCCTCCACTTT	CASGSDSPLHF
16	TRBV5-6	TRBJ2-3	NA	TRBD2	TGTGCCAGCAGCTCCCGGCTAGCGGGGCCCACAGATACGCAGTATTTT	CASSSRLAGPTDTQYF
15	TRBV21-1	TRBJ2-2	NA	NA	TGTGCCAGCAGGATAAGGGACAGGGGTGCCGGGGAGCTGTTTTTT	CASRIRDRGAGELFF
12	TRBV6-1	TRBJ2-5	NA	NA	TGTGCCAGCAGTGCTTCTGCGGAGACCCAGTACTTC	CASSASAETQYF
13	TRBV29-1	TRBJ2-4	NA	NA	TGCAGCGCCTTCTCTGTAGCCAAAAACATTCAGTACTTC	CSAFSVAKNIQYF
13	TRBV6-5	TRBJ2-2	NA	TRBD2	TGTGCCAGCAGTCGGACTAGCACCGGGGAGCTGTTTTTT	CASSRTSTGELFF
13	TRBV10-3	TRBJ1-1	NA	NA	TGTGCCATCCGTCGGACGGCGAACACTGAAGCTTTCTTT	CAIRRTANTEAFF
15	TRBV18	TRBJ1-2	NA	TRBD1	TGTGCCAGCTCACCAAATCCCGGGACAGTGACCGGCTACACCTTC	CASSPNPGTVTGYTF
14	TRBV5-5	TRBJ2-7	NA	TRBD1	TGTGCCAGCAGATTGGGGACAGGCTCCTACGAGCAGTACTTC	CASRLGTGSYEQYF
15	TRBV4-3	TRBJ2-7	NA	NA	TGCGCCAGCAGCCAAGAAAACGGTTACTCCTACGAGCAGTACTTC	CASSQENGYSYEQYF
14	TRBV2	TRBJ1-1	NA	NA	TGTGCCAGCAGTGATACAGGCTCCGGCACTGAAGCTTTCTTT	CASSDTGSGTEAFF
13	TRBV10-3	TRBJ2-5	NA	TRBD1	TGTGCCATCAGTGAGGACAGGGTGGAGACCCAGTACTTC	CAISEDRVETQYF
16	TRBV13	TRBJ2-7	NA	NA	TGTGCCAGCAGCCAAATCGGGGGTTGGCTTCACTACGAGCAGTACTTC	CASSQIGGWLHYEQYF
15	TRBV6-6	TRBJ2-1	NA	TRBD2	TGTGCCAGCACCCCCGGGGAGGGACTATACAATGAGCAGTTCTTC	CASTPGEGLYNEQFF
16	TRBV27	TRBJ2-3	NA	NA	TGTGCCAGCAGCCGCTCGGTGGGGGCGAGCACAGATACGCAGTATTTT	CASSRSVGASTDTQYF
13	TRBV28	TRBJ2-5	NA	NA	TGTGCCAGCAGCCTCAGGACCACGGAGACCCAGTACTTC	CASSLRTTETQYF
15	TRBV7-9	TRBJ2-3	NA	NA	TGTGCCAGCAGCTCCCGTCTAGCGCACACAGATACGCAGTATTTT	CASSSRLAHTDTQYF
14	TRBV2	TRBJ2-5	NA	NA	TGTGCCAGCAGTGGACTCTCCCAGGGGGAGACCCAGTACTTC	CASSGLSQGETQYF
13	TRBV2	TRBJ1-2	NA	TRBD1	TGTGCCAGCAAAGGACAGGGGAACTATGGCTACACCTTC	CASKGQGNYGYTF
14	TRBV6-1	TRBJ2-1	NA	NA	TGTGCCAGCAGTACCGGGACGGCTAACAATGAGCAGTTCTTC	CASSTGTANNEQFF
13	TRBV29-1	TRBJ2-3	NA	NA	TGCAGCGTTGTCTCCGGGTTCACAGATACGCAGTATTTT	CSVVSGFTDTQYF
13	TRBV6-6	TRBJ2-3	NA	NA	TGTGCCAGCAGTTCCCCACCGACAGATACGCAGTATTTT	CASSSPPTDTQYF
14	TRBV4-3	TRBJ1-1	NA	NA	TGCGCCAGCAGCCCCAAGCCCAGCGACACTGAAGCTTTCTTT	CASSPKPSDTEAFF
13	TRBV18	TRBJ1-6	NA	NA	TGTGCCAGCCGTGGGACGGGGAATTCACCCCTCCACTTT	CASRGTGNSPLHF
16	TRBV19	TRBJ2-7	NA	NA	TGTGCCAGTAGTATGGGGGGTCGGGGTACTTCCTACGAGCAGTACTTC	CASSMGGRGTSYEQYF
14	TRBV6-1	TRBJ2-1	once	TRBD1	TGTGCCAGCAGGGGACAGGGTTTAAGTAATGAGCAGTTCTTC	CASRGQGLSNEQFF
15	TRBV10-3	TRBJ2-1	NA	TRBD2	TGTGCCATCAGTGAGTCCGGACTAGCGGGAGGTGAGCAGTTCTTC	CAISESGLAGGEQFF
14	TRBV6-5	TRBJ1-5	NA	NA	TGTGCCAGCAGTTACGTCGGTCCCAATCAGCCCCAGCATTTT	CASSYVGPNQPQHF
17	TRBV19	TRBJ2-1	NA	NA	TGTGCCAGTAGTATGGAAATAACGGGGGTCCCTGGCAATGAGCAGTTCTTC	CASSMEITGVPGNEQFF
15	TRBV5-1	TRBJ2-6	NA	NA	TGCGCCAGCAGCTTGGGGAGCTCTGGGGCCAACGTCCTGACTTTC	CASSLGSSGANVLTF
16	TRBV10-2	TRBJ2-3	NA	NA	TGCGCCAGCAGCCCCAAAGCTGGGAGTGGTGCAGATACGCAGTATTTT	CASSPKAGSGADTQYF
13	TRBV10-3	TRBJ2-7	NA	NA	TGTGCCATCAGTGAGTCGGGGGTAGGCGAGCAGTACTTC	CAISESGVGEQYF
16	TRBV6-6	TRBJ2-3	NA	TRBD2	TGTGCCAGCAGTCGCTTAACTAGCGGGAGCGCAGATACGCAGTATTTT	CASSRLTSGSADTQYF
13	TRBV28	TRBJ1-5	NA	NA	TGTGCCAGCCGGCCCGGGTTTGGTCAGCCCCAGCATTTT	CASRPGFGQPQHF
11	TRBV20-1	TRBJ1-1	NA	NA	TGCAGTGCTAGAGGGGTTCCTGAAGCTTTCTTT	CSARGVPEAFF
12	TRBV10-1	TRBJ1-2	NA	NA	TGCGCCAGCAGCCAGGACGGATATGGCTACACCTTC	CASSQDGYGYTF
16	TRBV4-1	TRBJ2-3	NA	TRBD2	TGCGCCAGCAGCCCCGGACTAGCGGGGGTTGCAGATACGCAGTATTTT	CASSPGLAGVADTQYF
13	TRBV6-5	TRBJ2-2	NA	NA	TGTGCCAGCAGTTACCTGGGGACCGGGGAGCTGTTTTTT	CASSYLGTGELFF